This T cell receptor (beta chain) originates from a study of blood T cell repertoires in COVID-19. Losses at the gene ends were 0 bases for V and 8 bases for J; bases not matched to a gene: 2. Germline V gives CDR1 SGDLS, CDR2 YYNGEE. The CDR3 covers 14 residues. Here immunoSEQ multiplex PCR was the method, and the copy in TCRdb shows in-frame clones only, minus some. The sample carries roughly 250,000 clones, approximately 83% recorded once. The rearrangement links TRBV9 to TRBJ2-1, with 10 bases lining up with TRBD2. Sequenced input: PBMCs or T cells enriched from blood (not recorded which). The TCR originated in a woman in her forties or fifties who had recovered from COVID-19. CDR3 sequence (DNA): TGTGCCAGCAGCGTAGTAGCGGGAGGCTATGAGCAGTTCTTC. Translation gives CASSVVAGGYEQFF.